This T cell receptor beta chain derives from a study of response to subunit inactivated influenza vaccine. There are 12 residues in the CDR3. Germline CDR1 SGHRS, CDR2 YFSETQ. V lost 0 bases and J 7 bases, leaving 7 bases between the germline ends. Overall study results and limits: The study's authors posited that every seasonal influenza vaccination enlists few new T cells.

Using its own MiXCR run on the RT-PCR reads, TCRdb lists one record per CDR3 protein. This sample carries 650,000 to 800,000 distinct CDR3 sequences, 11% to 15% of them seen once, and the ten largest clones take less than 9%. Of note for this clonotype: Its antigen is unknown.

Specimen: PBMCs from blood, collected less than 15 days before vaccination. The V and J genes are TRBV5-1 and TRBJ1-1; D unresolved. The sequence derives from a man aged 50 or older who received an inactivated influenza vaccine. Written as DNA, the CDR3 is TGCGCCAGCAGCTTGGACGGTAATGAAGCTTTCTTT. Translation: CASSLDGNEAFF.